These 27 T cell receptor beta chains came from one sample sequenced in a study of T cells after posttransplantation cyclophosphamide. Assay: immunoSEQ multiplex PCR; the TCRdb copy retains only in-frame clones and omits some. The sample holds some 5,400 clones, 94% seen once. Sequencing input: CD4+ T cells sorted from bone marrow. The receptors come from a woman aged 60-75 years in good health, CMV-negative, and a related stem cell transplant donor.

This rearrangement joins TRBV15 to TRBJ1-5; 10 bases map to TRBD1. Unmatched junction bases numbered 3, after V lost 8 bases and J lost 2 bases. Germline lookup yields CDR1 LNHNV and CDR2 YYDKDF (reference sequence). The CDR3 covers 14 residues. The CDR3 reads CATGQGGGNQPQHF. CDR3 DNA sequence: TGTGCCACCGGACAGGGGGGCGGCAATCAGCCCCAGCATTTT.

The V gene is TRBV4-3, the J gene TRBJ2-2, with unresolved D. CDR1 LGHNA and CDR2 YSLEER come from the germline V gene. V was shortened by 1 base and J by 7 bases, with 4 bases between the two germline ends. The CDR3 sequence is 12 residues long. For the CDR3, the DNA is TGCGCCAGCAGCCAAGCAGGCGGGGAGCTGTTTTTT. It is translated as CASSQAGGELFF.

CDR3 amino acids: CASSEIGLADTGELFF. The CDR3 nucleotides read TGTGCCAGCAGTGAAATAGGACTAGCGGACACCGGGGAGCTGTTTTTT. V usage is TRBV2 and J usage is TRBJ2-2, with 10 bases matching TRBD2. From germline, CDR1 is SNHLY and CDR2 FYNNEI. V was clipped by 2 bases and J by 3 bases; unmatched bases: 3. The CDR3 is 16 residues long.

The chain uses TRBV4-3 and TRBJ1-2; D unclear. V lost 3 bases and J 1 base, leaving 12 bases between the germline ends. CDR1 is LGHNA and CDR2 is YSLEER in the germline V gene. CDR3 size: 15 residues. In nucleotides, the CDR3 is TGCGCCAGCAGCCACGGAACGGGGATTAACTATGGCTACACCTTC. Translation: CASSHGTGINYGYTF.

The chain employs TRBV6-5 and TRBJ2-1, with a possible D match to TRBD1 (6 bases). CDR3 length equals 15 residues. CDR1 is MNHEY, CDR2 SVGAGI, per germline. Between the trimmed V and J ends, which lost 0 bases and 6 bases, there was a span of 12 bases. CDR3 DNA sequence: TGTGCCAGCAGTTACTCGGGTAAAGGGGGCAATGAGCAGTTCTTC. It specifies CASSYSGKGGNEQFF.

V is TRBV7-9 and J is TRBJ1-1; 7 bases map to TRBD1. The germline CDR1 and CDR2 sequences are SEHNR and FQNEAQ (reference sequence). V was pared by 5 bases and J by 13 bases, with 7 bases of the junction left unmatched. The CDR3 spans 11 residues. The CDR3 nucleotides are TGTGCCAGCAGCACCGGGACAGAGAGTTTCTTT. This sequence encodes CASSTGTESFF.

The genes are TRBV29-1 and TRBJ1-1; tentatively, D is TRBD1 (5 bases). Trimming cost V 4 bases and J 5 bases, with 14 bases left between them. CDR1 is SQVTM, CDR2 ANQGSEA, per germline. This CDR3 comprises 13 residues. In DNA form, the CDR3 reads TGCAGCGTTGTTCAGGGCTCCTGGACTGAAGCTTTCTTT. Amino acid sequence: CSVVQGSWTEAFF.

The gene calls are TRBV6-1 and TRBJ1-5; D may be TRBD1 (5 bases). V shed 5 bases and J shed 0 bases, with 11 bases lying between them. CDR3 length: 15 residues. Germline assignment: CDR1 MNHNS and CDR2 SASEGT. The CDR3 here is CASSSGLYSNQPQHF. The CDR3 region has the DNA TGTGCCAGCAGTTCGGGACTTTATAGCAATCAGCCCCAGCATTTT.

The chain joins TRBV7-6 to TRBJ1-6; TRBD1 is a possible D gene (5 bases). The CDR3 totals 15 residues. CDR1 is SGHVS and CDR2 is FNYEAQ in the germline V gene. Trimming removed 2 bases from V and 7 bases from J, with 12 bases in between. The CDR3 DNA is TGTGCCAGCAGCTTACGGCAGGGTAGCAATTCACCCCTCCACTTT. Translating gives CASSLRQGSNSPLHF.

The rearrangement joins TRBV6-4 to TRBJ2-7; 8 positions match TRBD1. In germline, CDR1 is MRHNA, CDR2 SNTAGT. This CDR3 comprises 12 residues. The CDR3 region has the DNA TGTGCCAGCATCACGACAGGGGCCAGCAGGAACGTC. Translating it yields CASITTGASRNV.

The chain links TRBV7-9 to TRBJ2-7, with D perhaps matching TRBD1 (6 bases). The CDR3 is 13 amino acids. Looked up from germline, CDR1 is SEHNR and CDR2 is FQNEAQ (reference sequence). V shed 0 bases and J shed 6 bases, with 9 bases lying between them. The CDR3 DNA sequence: TGTGCCAGCAGCTTAGCAGGGGGAAGCGAGCAGTACGTC. Its translation is CASSLAGGSEQYV.

This chain joins TRBV11-2 and TRBJ1-1; D is unresolved. The CDR3 loop spans 12 amino acids. Germline CDR1 SGHAT, CDR2 FQNNGV. The V gene lost 4 bases and the J gene lost 9 bases, with 12 bases spanning the gap. The CDR3 region has the DNA TGTGCCAGCAGCTGGACCGGGAGAAAAGCTTTCTTT. Its translation is CASSWTGRKAFF.

This clone was found once. The J gene is TRBJ2-2, the V gene TRBV10-3, with 7 positions matching TRBD1. Germline assignment: CDR1 ENHRY and CDR2 SYGVKD. The junction had 8 bases not matched to a gene; V was cut back by 6 bases and J by 4 bases. The CDR3 has 15 amino acids. CDR3 amino acids: CAISPTGASTGELFF. CDR3 in DNA: TGTGCCATCAGCCCTACAGGGGCGAGCACCGGGGAGCTGTTTTTT.

The CDR3 protein is CASNPARQGAYWEQFF. CDR3 nucleotides: TGTGCCAGCAATCCCGCCCGTCAAGGGGCTTATTGGGAGCAGTTCTTC. This sequence joins TRBV28 and TRBJ2-1; possible D gene TRBD1, 5 bases. V lost 7 bases, J lost 10 bases, and 26 bases lay in between. This CDR3 has 16 residues. CDR1 MDHEN and CDR2 SYDVKM come from the germline V gene.

The gene calls are TRBV7-2 and TRBJ2-3; 12 positions agree with TRBD2. Germline CDR1 SGHTA, CDR2 FQGNSA. The J segment lost 1 base and the V segment lost 3 bases, leaving 8 bases of the junction unmatched. The CDR3 contains 18 residues. CDR3: CASSLTTTSGRRTDTQYF. The DNA of the CDR3 is TGTGCCAGCAGCTTGACAACAACTAGCGGGAGGCGCACAGATACGCAGTATTTT.

The rearrangement joins TRBV7-2 to TRBJ2-7; TRBD2 might be the D (7 bases). Germline V gene data show CDR1 as SGHTA and CDR2 as FQGNSA. This CDR3 is built from 14 residues. With 3 bases removed from V and 0 bases from J, the gap between germline ends came to 9 bases. DNA for the CDR3: TGTGCCAGCAGCTTGGGGGGGCCCTCCTACGAGCAGTACTTC. This sequence encodes CASSLGGPSYEQYF.

This clone qualifies as large (0.1 to 1%). The chain carries TRBV28 and TRBJ2-3, with TRBD1 matching 8 bases. The CDR3 contains 15 residues. In germline, CDR1 is MDHEN, CDR2 SYDVKM. V lost 4 bases and J lost 1; bases outside the gene matches: 4. The CDR3, as DNA: TGTGCCAGCAGTTCTCCGACAGGGGGCACAGATACGCAGTATTTT. As protein: CASSSPTGGTDTQYF.

The chain's CDR3 is CASSPGLAGVGEQFF. CDR3 DNA sequence: TGTGCCAGCAGCCCCGGACTAGCGGGCGTCGGTGAGCAGTTCTTC. The V gene is TRBV7-3, the J gene TRBJ2-1, with TRBD2 matching 11 bases. V lost 5 bases and J lost 9; bases outside the gene matches: 9. Germline V CDR1 and CDR2: SGHTA, FQGTGA. The CDR3 sequence is 15 residues long.

V gene TRBV7-9 combines with J gene TRBJ1-3; D unclear. V shed 5 bases and J shed 4 bases, with 9 bases lying between them. Germline V gene data show CDR1 as SEHNR and CDR2 as FQNEAQ (reference sequence). This CDR3 contains 13 residues. The CDR3 nucleotides are TGTGCCAGCAGCGCCCGGCGGGGAAACACCATATATTTT. Translation gives CASSARRGNTIYF. Full variable domain (outside the CDR3, taken from reference TRBV7-9 and TRBJ1-3): DTGVSQNPRHKITKRGQNVTFRCDPISEHNRLYWYRQTLGQGPEFLTYFQNEAQLEKSRLLSDRFSAERPKGSFSTLEIQRTEQGDSAMYLCASSARRGNTIYFGEGSWLTVV.

J is TRBJ2-7 and V is TRBV25-1; possible D gene TRBD2, 6 bases. Trimming took 2 bases from V and 2 from J, leaving 10 bases between them. The CDR3 totals 14 residues. From germline, CDR1 is MGHDK and CDR2 SYGVNS. This chain's CDR3 is CASSEVGGTYEQYF. The CDR3 DNA reads as TGTGCCAGCAGTGAAGTCGGGGGAACCTACGAGCAGTACTTC.

This chain joins TRBV18 and TRBJ1-1; 8 bases align to TRBD1. Trimming took 5 bases from V and 5 from J; bases not matched to a gene: 4. CDR1 is KGHSH, CDR2 LQKENI, per germline. The CDR3 covers 13 residues. The CDR3 DNA is TGTGCCAGCTCAGGGACAGGTGGTACTGAAGCTTTCTTT. Protein: CASSGTGGTEAFF.

The gene calls are TRBV27 and TRBJ2-3; D perhaps matches TRBD2 (6 bases). The CDR3 runs to 13 residues. The germline gives CDR1 MNHEY, CDR2 SMNVEV (reference sequence). Trimming removed 7 bases at V and 2 bases at J, with 10 bases between. In nucleotides, the CDR3 is TGTGCCAGCAAGCGGGCCACCACAGATACGCAGTATTTT. It specifies CASKRATTDTQYF.

The chain couples TRBV18 to TRBJ2-5, with D perhaps TRBD1 (5 bases). Deletions cut 2 bases from V and 2 bases from J, with 9 bases between. The germline V gene encodes CDR1 KGHSH and CDR2 LQKENI. The CDR3 extends over 14 amino acids. The chain's CDR3 is CASSPGTGQETQYF. The CDR3 bases are TGTGCCAGCTCACCAGGAACAGGACAAGAGACCCAGTACTTC.

This chain connects TRBV18 to TRBJ1-1; D unresolved. V was trimmed by 1 base and J by 4 bases, leaving 19 bases between them. Per germline, CDR1 KGHSH and CDR2 LQKENI. The CDR3 extends over 17 amino acids. The CDR3, as DNA: TGTGCCAGCTCACCACTCCCGGCAGGCAGCTCTGCCACTGAAGCTTTCTTT. It is translated as CASSPLPAGSSATEAFF.

The chain carries TRBV28 and TRBJ1-6, with TRBD1 identical over 9 bases. Germline-derived CDR1 and CDR2 are MDHEN and SYDVKM. This CDR3 is 16 amino acids long. The ends lost 7 bases at V and 7 bases at J; junction bases unmatched: 11. CDR3 sequence: CASTLQPGQGNSPLHF. CDR3 nucleotide sequence: TGTGCCAGCACCCTCCAGCCGGGACAGGGAAATTCACCCCTCCACTTT. The whole variable domain, filled in from reference TRBV28 and TRBJ1-6, reads DVKVTQSSRYLVKRTGEKVFLECVQDMDHENMFWYRQDPGLGLRLIYFSYDVKMKEKGDIPEGYSVSREKKERFSLILESASTNQTSMYLCASTLQPGQGNSPLHFGNGTRLTVT.

This chain joins TRBV27 and TRBJ2-1; TRBD1 aligns across 7 bases. Losses at the gene ends were 8 bases for V and 2 bases for J; bases not matched to a gene: 9. The CDR3 extends over 15 amino acids. Germline-derived CDR1 and CDR2 are MNHEY and SMNVEV (reference sequence). The CDR3 nucleotides are TGTGCCAGCCGGTCCGACAGGGATACCTACAATGAGCAGTTCTTC. Translated: CASRSDRDTYNEQFF.

This chain uses TRBV29-1 with TRBJ2-5; a possible D gene is TRBD2 (6 bases). In germline, CDR1 is SQVTM, CDR2 ANQGSEA. The V and J ends lost 8 bases and 7 bases respectively, with 26 bases between them. The CDR3 is 15 residues long. CDR3 protein: CSTSRTTHEGGTQYF. CDR3 coding DNA: TGCAGCACCAGTCGGACTACCCATGAGGGAGGGACCCAGTACTTC.